This T cell receptor (beta chain) was recorded in a study of CD4 T cells in relation to SARS-CoV-2 and coronaviruses (dated by TCRdb to the early 2020s). As for the study more broadly: In the ViraFEST assay, PBMCs were grown with antigen for roughly 10 days, and TCR beta CDR3s were then sequenced to identify antigen-specific clonal expansions. An HIV-1 Nef peptide pool or a culture without peptide was used as the negative reference condition. Patient-derived lymphoblastoid cell lines were used to map the HLA restriction of shared crossreactive spike epitopes. Memory CD4+ T cell crossreactivity between SARS-CoV-2 and common cold coronavirus spike proteins was assessed at the TCR clonotype level in the study. Samples from three pre-COVID donors and the naive versus memory experiments were sequenced with the Adaptive Biotechnologies TCR-sequencing kit; other data were Illumina-based. A different, Illumina-based TCR-beta assay was used to sequence expansion assays from other donors in the study. General study outcomes and caveats: Small numbers of patients and of tested TCRs were a limitation of the study. Significantly weaker SARS-CoV-2-driven expansion was shown by crossreactive clones than by monoreactive clones, consistent with antigenic imprinting. Memory CD4+ clonotypes crossrecognizing SARS-CoV-2 and at least one common cold coronavirus spike were found in around three fifths of donors. Crossreactivity analysis centred on spike protein, so crossreactivity against other viral proteins was not assessed. Because no donor provided both pre-pandemic and post-infection samples, tracing the source of pre-existing responses was limited.

Between the V and J ends, shortened by 2 bases and 9 bases respectively, the junction contains 8 bases. Including cysteine and phenylalanine, the CDR3 has 12 amino acids. Just the 36-base CDR3 DNA is kept, in frame starting at base 1. CDR1 and CDR2, looked up from the germline V gene, are SGHTA and FQGNSA. Libraries were constructed by the immunoSEQ multiplex PCR assay. The study's own analysis went as follows. During preprocessing, nonproductive sequences were removed, along with CDR3s that did not begin with C, did not end with F or W, or were shorter than 7 amino acids. The MANAFEST web app was used to call antigen-specific clonotypes on the basis of expansion compared with the reference and with other culture wells. A clone was considered positive if significant expansion relative to the reference culture was observed in 2 of 3 replicate wells at an FDR below 0.05. Positive clones also required significant expansion versus all other tandem wells and an odds ratio above 5. CDR3 homology was quantified as pairwise Levenshtein distance, calculated with the stringdist R package after three terminal residues were trimmed from each end. TCRdb limited this immuneACCESS table to in-frame rearrangements with V and J called. A share of clones is missing; checked studies link under half to unresolved V genes, and the rest is unexplained. V and J calls and clone size are given by that table; D and trimming were obtained from the DNA. This sample gives some 16,000 clones in total; around four fifths of them show up just once. Together, the top ten hold over 40% of the sample.

With regard to this clone: The clone's antigen remains unknown. Per-nucleotide qualities are absent, and no much larger clonotype sits a single base away.

CD4+ T cells from unexposed donors were collected before the COVID-19 pandemic (2011-2018). After around 10 days of culture, CD4+ T cells were isolated with the EasySep CD4+ T cell isolation kit. As cell number allowed, CD4+ T cells from unexposed donors were tested for reactivity to SARS-CoV-2 S and N and to four common cold coronavirus spike pools. PBMCs were cultured at a few million per well in IMDM supplemented with around 5% human AB serum and about 9.6 IU/ml IL-2. Half of the culture medium was replaced with fresh IL-2-containing medium on days 3 and 7. Each peptide culture condition was generally run in triplicate replicate wells. The leukapheresis product used for the unexposed donors was purchased from a commercial source. PBMCs were isolated from leukapheresis product or whole blood by Ficoll-Paque PLUS gradient centrifugation. PBMCs were either used fresh in the expansion assay or cryopreserved at -140 degrees C. The QIAamp Micro DNA Kit was used to extract genomic DNA from the CD4+ T cells.

Material for sequencing was CD4+ T cells from PBMCs, cultured in vitro. The sequence came from a human donor in good health. The rearrangement combines TRBV7-2 with TRBJ2-1; no D gene can be assigned with confidence. The CDR3 protein is CASSLYSSEQFF. The DNA sequence is TGTGCCAGCAGCTTATACTCGTCTGAGCAGTTCTTC. The variable domain in full, with residues beyond the CDR3 obtained from the reference TRBV7-2 and TRBJ2-1 genes, is GAGVSQSPSNKVTEKGKDVELRCDPISGHTALYWYRQSLGQGLEFLIYFQGNSAPDKSGLPSDRFSAERTGGSVSTLTIQRTQQEDSAVYLCASSLYSSEQFFGPGTRLTVL.